These 32 T cell receptor beta chains came from one sample sequenced in a study of blood T cell repertoires in COVID-19. Clones were sequenced by immunoSEQ multiplex PCR, and TCRdb holds only the in-frame ones, with some missing. The repertoire holds over 150,000 clones, with roughly 84% as singletons. The specimen was peripheral blood. The receptors derive from a man aged 65 to 79 with active or convalescent COVID-19.

This rearrangement joins TRBV6-6 to TRBJ1-1; TRBD1 aligns across 11 bases. The CDR3 is 15 amino acids. J gave up 3 bases and V 6 bases, and 6 bases lay outside the gene matches. Per germline, CDR1 MNHNY and CDR2 SVGAGI (reference sequence). CDR3 bases: TGTGCCAGCAGGCCAGGACAGGGGGCGGACACTGAAGCTTTCTTT. This gives the protein CASRPGQGADTEAFF.

This clone was counted once. The V gene is TRBV18, the J gene TRBJ1-2, with D possibly being TRBD1 (5 bases). Germline loops: CDR1 KGHSH, CDR2 LQKENI. This CDR3 region has 13 residues. V lost 3 bases and J lost 8, with 13 bases in between. The CDR3 loop reads CASSPAGREGYTF. CDR3 DNA sequence: TGTGCCAGCTCACCGGCAGGGCGGGAAGGCTACACCTTC.

In nucleotides, the CDR3 is TGTGCCTGGAGTTGGGGGGACGAGCAGTACTTC. This translates into CAWSWGDEQYF. The V and J genes are TRBV30 and TRBJ2-7, with a weak D call TRBD2 (6 bases). The CDR3 runs to 11 residues. CDR1 and CDR2 from the germline V gene are GTSNPN and SVGIG (reference sequence). Trimming took off 2 bases at V and 5 bases at J, with 7 bases between the two ends.

The chain uses TRBV6-2 or TRBV6-3 and TRBJ2-1; D may be TRBD2 (6 bases). The germline V and J ends were trimmed by 2 bases and 3 bases, with 14 bases remaining between them. The CDR3 length is 16 residues. Germline CDR1 is MNHEY and CDR2 is SVGEGT. This CDR3 is CASSYPLGSGYNEQFF. The CDR3 DNA reads TGTGCCAGCAGTTACCCACTCGGGAGTGGCTACAATGAGCAGTTCTTC.

The chain is built from TRBV18 and TRBJ1-4, with 7 bases aligning to TRBD1. CDR3 length equals 14 residues. The J segment lost 7 bases and the V segment lost 4 bases, leaving 6 bases of the junction unmatched. The germline CDR1 and CDR2 sequences are KGHSH and LQKENI. CDR3 DNA sequence: TGTGCCAGCTCACTGGACAGGAGTGCTGAAAAACTGTTTTTT. This codes for CASSLDRSAEKLFF.

The chain joins TRBV6-5 to TRBJ2-1, with D possibly matching TRBD1 (6 bases). The CDR3 extends over 13 amino acids. Per germline, CDR1 MNHEY and CDR2 SVGAGI. Trimming shortened V by 6 bases and J by 8 bases, and 14 bases separated the two germline ends. This chain's CDR3 is CASRGAVEDEQFF. The CDR3 region has the DNA TGTGCCAGCAGGGGGGCCGTGGAGGATGAGCAGTTCTTC.

The rearrangement joins TRBV15 to TRBJ2-2, with 10 bases lining up with TRBD1. This CDR3 spans 16 amino acids. J lost 3 bases, V lost 1 base, and 2 bases had no gene match. Germline CDR1 LNHNV, CDR2 YYDKDF (reference sequence). The CDR3: CATSRVDRGYTGELFF. In nucleotides, the CDR3 is TGTGCCACCAGCAGAGTGGACAGGGGGTACACCGGGGAGCTGTTTTTT.

J is TRBJ1-1 and V is TRBV4-3; possible D gene TRBD1, 6 bases. The CDR3 loop spans 16 amino acids. With 1 base removed from V and 5 bases from J, the gap between germline ends came to 17 bases. Germline loops: CDR1 LGHNA, CDR2 YSLEER. CDR3 bases: TGCGCCAGCAGCCAAGCGGGCGGGGGCGGTGGAACTGAAGCTTTCTTT. This encodes CASSQAGGGGGTEAFF.

The genes are TRBV7-9 and TRBJ1-4, with D uncertain. The germline gives CDR1 SEHNR, CDR2 FQNEAQ (reference sequence). The ends were cut back, 6 bases at V and 0 bases at J, with 5 bases in the middle. This CDR3 contains 13 residues. The CDR3 region is CASRTATNEKLFF. The CDR3 nucleotides read TGTGCCAGCAGAACAGCAACTAATGAAAAACTGTTTTTT.

V and J are TRBV30 and TRBJ2-7; D is possibly TRBD1 (6 bases). The germline V gene has CDR1 GTSNPN and CDR2 SVGIG (reference sequence). Trimming removed 3 bases from V and 5 bases from J, with 17 bases in between. The CDR3 is 14 amino acids. CDR3 nucleotides: TGTGCCTGGAGCTTTCTGACAGGTCTCGACGAGCAGTACTTC. This encodes CAWSFLTGLDEQYF.

This clone came up a few times. The V and J genes are TRBV18 and TRBJ1-2, with D tentatively TRBD1 (5 bases). CDR3 length: 15 residues. CDR1 is KGHSH and CDR2 is LQKENI in the germline V gene. V gave up 1 base and J gave up 4 bases, with 13 bases separating them. CDR3 sequence: CASSPLPGLGYGYTF. In DNA form, the CDR3 reads TGTGCCAGCTCACCACTACCAGGGCTGGGCTATGGCTACACCTTC. The full variable domain, completed using reference TRBV18 and TRBJ1-2, is NAGVMQNPRHLVRRRGQEARLRCSPMKGHSHVYWYRQLPEEGLKFMVYLQKENIIDESGMPKERFSAEFPKEGPSILRIQQVVRGDSAAYFCASSPLPGLGYGYTFGSGTRLTVV.

The chain recombines TRBV11-2 with TRBJ1-1; a possible D gene is TRBD1 (6 bases). V was pared by 5 bases and J by 1 base, with 20 bases between. This CDR3 contains 17 residues. The germline V gene encodes CDR1 SGHAT and CDR2 FQNNGV. CDR3 protein: CASSPVGWGGRNTEAFF. The CDR3 DNA is TGTGCCAGCAGCCCGGTGGGATGGGGGGGCAGGAACACTGAAGCTTTCTTT.

J is TRBJ2-7 and V is TRBV2; D is ambiguous. V lost 1 base to trimming and J lost 0 bases, with 7 bases between them. The CDR3 contains 14 residues. Germline V gives CDR1 SNHLY, CDR2 FYNNEI. DNA for the CDR3: TGTGCCAGCAGTGAAGATGAGTCCTCCTACGAGCAGTACTTC. Encoded protein: CASSEDESSYEQYF. Filled out from reference TRBV2 and TRBJ2-7, the complete variable domain reads EPEVTQTPSHQVTQMGQEVILRCVPISNHLYFYWYRQILGQKVEFLVSFYNNEISEKSEIFDDQFSVERPDGSNFTLKIRSTKLEDSAMYFCASSEDESSYEQYFGPGTRLTVT.

The rearrangement joins TRBV6-5 to TRBJ2-5; 10 bases are a match to TRBD1. CDR3 size: 14 residues. V shed 8 bases and J 4 bases; nucleotides not matched to a gene: 7. Germline V gives CDR1 MNHEY, CDR2 SVGAGI. The CDR3 loop is CASGGTGAGETQYF. CDR3 DNA: TGTGCCAGCGGCGGGACAGGGGCTGGAGAGACCCAGTACTTC.

This chain uses TRBV11-2 with TRBJ2-7, with 9 nucleotides matching TRBD2. The V segment lost 4 bases and the J segment 7 bases; nucleotides outside the gene matches: 17. The CDR3 has 17 amino acids. Germline CDR1 reads SGHAT; CDR2 reads FQNNGV. The CDR3 loop is CASSSRSWASGILEQYF. The CDR3 DNA reads TGTGCCAGCAGCTCCCGGTCCTGGGCTAGCGGGATTCTGGAGCAGTACTTC.

The rearrangement uses TRBV2 and TRBJ2-5, with 10 bases identical to TRBD1. V dropped 7 bases and J dropped 4; count of bases not matched to a gene: 18. The CDR3 has 18 amino acids. Germline-derived CDR1 and CDR2 are SNHLY and FYNNEI. CDR3 DNA: TGTGCCAGCATCTCTATGTTAGGGGACAGGGGAGGGCGAGAGACCCAGTACTTC. The encoded protein is CASISMLGDRGGRETQYF.

The V gene is TRBV14, the J gene TRBJ2-3, with 10 bases fitting TRBD1. This CDR3 is 18 amino acids long. V shed 2 bases and J 1 base; nucleotides not matched to a gene: 9. Germline CDR1 SGHDN, CDR2 FVKESK. The CDR3 nucleotides are TGTGCCAGCAGCCAACGTGCCGTGGGACAGGGGCGCACAGATACGCAGTATTTT. Protein sequence: CASSQRAVGQGRTDTQYF.

The rearrangement joins TRBV29-1 to TRBJ1-2; 9 bases map to TRBD1. This CDR3 is built from 16 residues. Germline-derived CDR1 and CDR2 are SQVTM and ANQGSEA. V shed 1 base and J 4 bases; nucleotides not matched to a gene: 10. The CDR3 here is CSVEGPGQGRSYGYTF. CDR3 coding DNA: TGCAGCGTTGAAGGACCGGGACAGGGAAGGAGCTATGGCTACACCTTC.

The V call is TRBV14, the J call TRBJ2-4; possibly TRBD2 for D (5 bases). The germline gives CDR1 SGHDN, CDR2 FVKESK. V lost 1 base and J lost 8, with 15 bases in between. This CDR3 contains 15 residues. Here the CDR3 DNA reads TGTGCCAGCAGCCAAGGACCGGGAATAATGGACATTCAGTACTTC. Translation: CASSQGPGIMDIQYF.

This clone was recorded only once. This chain joins TRBV9 and TRBJ2-1, with 12 bases matching TRBD2. CDR3 size: 17 residues. The J segment lost 7 bases and the V segment lost 0 bases, leaving 8 bases of the junction unmatched. Germline V gives CDR1 SGDLS, CDR2 YYNGEE. The CDR3, as DNA: TGTGCCAGCAGCGTAGCTAGGCTAGCGGGGGGGCAGAATGAGCAGTTCTTC. Protein: CASSVARLAGGQNEQFF.

V gene TRBV5-1 combines with J gene TRBJ1-3; D may be TRBD1 (6 bases). The CDR3 runs to 15 residues. V was trimmed by 4 bases and J by 2 bases, leaving 13 bases between them. The germline V gene encodes CDR1 SGHRS and CDR2 YFSETQ. CDR3 coding DNA: TGCGCCAGCAGCACCTCGGACAGCGCTGGAAACACCATATATTTT. Translating gives CASSTSDSAGNTIYF.

This chain uses TRBV30 with TRBJ2-2, with 10 bases that match TRBD1. Trimming at V came to 6 bases and at J to 4 bases, leaving 8 bases not matched to a gene. The CDR3 extends over 15 amino acids. Germline-derived CDR1 and CDR2 are GTSNPN and SVGIG (reference sequence). The CDR3 loop reads CACAPGQGPTGELFF. In nucleotides, the CDR3 is TGTGCCTGCGCCCCGGGACAGGGGCCCACCGGGGAGCTGTTTTTT.

CDR3 protein: CASSGTGGYEQYF. The CDR3 DNA follows: TGCGCCAGCAGCGGGACAGGGGGCTACGAGCAGTACTTC. The J gene is TRBJ2-7, the V gene TRBV5-1; 11 bases fit TRBD1. CDR3 length: 13 residues. CDR1 SGHRS and CDR2 YFSETQ come from the germline V gene. J gave up 3 bases and V 4 bases, and 0 bases lay outside the gene matches.

The rearrangement uses TRBV28 and TRBJ1-5, with D perhaps matching TRBD1 (5 bases). CDR3 size: 13 residues. Trimming shortened V by 8 bases and J by 8 bases, and 16 bases separated the two germline ends. Germline CDR1 MDHEN, CDR2 SYDVKM. Written as DNA, the CDR3 is TGTGCCAGCGGGGGGTCCTTCTTCAAGCCCCAGCATTTT. Protein product: CASGGSFFKPQHF.

The V gene is TRBV24-1, the J gene TRBJ2-1; perhaps TRBD2 as D (6 bases). The CDR3 loop spans 13 amino acids. Germline V gene sequence: CDR1 KGHDR, CDR2 SFDVKD. V lost 9 bases and J lost 8, with 16 bases in between. In DNA, the CDR3 is TGTGCCACCGAGCAGGAGGGGTACCATGAGCAGTTCTTC. Amino acids: CATEQEGYHEQFF.

The rearrangement joins TRBV5-1 to TRBJ2-7, with no clear D. With 0 bases removed from V and 3 bases from J, the gap between germline ends came to 10 bases. The germline gives CDR1 SGHRS, CDR2 YFSETQ. The CDR3 has 14 amino acids. The DNA of the CDR3 is TGCGCCAGCAGCTTGGACCCTACCGGCTACGAGCAGTACTTC. Protein: CASSLDPTGYEQYF.

The genes are TRBV18 and TRBJ1-6; a possible D gene is TRBD1 (6 bases). Trimming pared 6 bases from V and 8 bases from J, leaving 14 bases between. The germline CDR1 and CDR2 sequences are KGHSH and LQKENI. The CDR3 is 14 amino acids. The CDR3 loop is CASSTDSRDSPLHF. CDR3 DNA: TGTGCCAGCTCGACGGACAGTCGGGATTCACCCCTCCACTTT.

The gene calls are TRBV11-2 and TRBJ2-7, with 7 bases identical to TRBD2. The trim removed 0 bases at V and 3 bases at J, leaving 5 bases unmatched. The germline V gene encodes CDR1 SGHAT and CDR2 FQNNGV. The CDR3 has 15 amino acids. The DNA of the CDR3 is TGTGCCAGCAGCTTAGAATTTACTAGCGTCTACGAGCAGTACTTC. It yields the protein CASSLEFTSVYEQYF. Based on the CDR3 plus reference TRBV11-2 and TRBJ2-7, the full variable domain is EAGVAQSPRYKIIEKRQSVAFWCNPISGHATLYWYQQILGQGPKLLIQFQNNGVVDDSQLPKDRFSAERLKGVDSTLKIQPAKLEDSAVYLCASSLEFTSVYEQYFGPGTRLTVT.

This clone has a handful of counts. The chain uses TRBV28 and TRBJ2-5; TRBD1 matches 10 bases. This CDR3 comprises 16 residues. Per germline, CDR1 MDHEN and CDR2 SYDVKM. V lost 6 bases, J lost 0 bases, and 7 bases stayed unmatched. The CDR3 loop is CASSDRDRGNQETQYF. DNA for the CDR3: TGTGCCAGCAGCGACCGGGACAGGGGAAACCAAGAGACCCAGTACTTC.

This chain uses TRBV29-1 with TRBJ1-2; D gene unclear. The germline V gene encodes CDR1 SQVTM and CDR2 ANQGSEA. The CDR3 consists of 10 residues. V shed 4 bases and J shed 6 bases, with 6 bases lying between them. The CDR3 protein is CSVGTDGYTF. DNA of the CDR3: TGCAGCGTTGGCACGGATGGCTACACCTTC.

The chain couples TRBV30 to TRBJ1-2; TRBD1 agrees at 7 bases. CDR3 length: 16 amino acids. Per the germline V gene, CDR1 is GTSNPN and CDR2 is SVGIG (reference sequence). The trim removed 4 bases at V and 3 bases at J, leaving 14 bases unmatched. The CDR3 here is CAWTTTWGQRHYGYTF. CDR3 in DNA: TGTGCCTGGACCACCACGTGGGGACAGAGACACTATGGCTACACCTTC. Variable domain in full (rest from reference TRBV30 and TRBJ1-2): SQTIHQWPATLVQPVGSPLSLECTVEGTSNPNLYWYRQAAGRGLQLLFYSVGIGQISSEVPQNLSASRPQDRQFILSSKKLLLSDSGFYLCAWTTTWGQRHYGYTFGSGTRLTVV.

This clone was picked up a small number of times. This chain joins TRBV10-3 and TRBJ1-6; D is possibly TRBD1 (6 bases). V was trimmed by 6 bases and J by 5 bases, leaving 14 bases between them. The CDR3 totals 15 residues. The V gene's germline CDR1 is ENHRY and CDR2 SYGVKD. CDR3 coding DNA: TGTGCCATCAGCCCCCGGGACAAAGATAATTCACCCCTCCACTTT. It translates to CAISPRDKDNSPLHF.